A single sample gave rise to the 17 T cell receptor beta chains below, sequenced in a study of molecular identifiers for immune sequencing clone quantification. TCRdb re-called the PCR reads through MiXCR, storing one row per CDR3 protein. The profile shows about 9,700 distinct CDR3 sequences, roughly a fifth of them singletons. The sample taken for sequencing was naive CD8+ T cells from blood, with Jurkat cell RNA spiked in. Subset noted: FACS-sorted CD8+CD4-CCR7+CD45RA+ naive T cells. The receptor source for this set is a human donor in good health. Some libraries in this study had Jurkat cell RNA spiked in.

This chain joins TRBV19 and TRBJ1-2; TRBD1 matches at 10 bases. There are 14 residues in the CDR3. With V trimmed by 3 bases and J by 7 bases, 5 bases remained unmatched. CDR1 and CDR2 from the germline V gene are LNHDA and SQIVND (reference sequence). The CDR3 reads CASSIGTGAPGYTF. The CDR3 DNA sequence: TGTGCCAGTAGTATCGGGACAGGGGCTCCTGGCTACACCTTC.

This clonotype is medium-sized in the sample. The chain couples TRBV4-1 to TRBJ2-7; D uncertain. This CDR3 region has 13 residues. The ends were cut back, 0 bases at V and 3 bases at J, with 6 bases in the middle. Germline V gene sequence: CDR1 MGHRA, CDR2 YSYEKL. The CDR3, as DNA: TGCGCCAGCAGCCAAGAGAAGGGCTACGAGCAGTACTTC. Its translation: CASSQEKGYEQYF.

This clonotype was counted many times. The chain couples TRBV11-2 to TRBJ2-1; TRBD2 matches 10 bases. The CDR3 sequence is 14 residues long. The germline gives CDR1 SGHAT, CDR2 FQNNGV. V gave up 4 bases and J gave up 10 bases; unmatched junction bases: 7. The CDR3 protein is CASSSLLAGAEQFF. The CDR3 nucleotides are TGTGCCAGCAGCTCCCTTCTAGCGGGAGCAGAGCAGTTCTTC.

By proportion, this clonotype is medium-sized (0.01 to 0.1%). The J gene is TRBJ1-6, the V gene TRBV7-8; weak D call: TRBD1 (5 bases). The germline CDR1 and CDR2 sequences are SGHVS and FQNEAQ. Trimming pared 5 bases from V and 10 bases from J, leaving 15 bases between. The CDR3 spans 14 residues. The CDR3 DNA follows: TGTGCCAGCAGCCCAAACCCGACAGACTCACCCCTCCACTTT. Translated, it gives CASSPNPTDSPLHF.

The sample holds a few counts of this clonotype. The rearrangement links TRBV6-1 to TRBJ1-1; 9 positions agree with TRBD1. Germline V gene data show CDR1 as MNHNS and CDR2 as SASEGT. The ends lost 8 bases at V and 2 bases at J; junction bases unmatched: 9. This CDR3 spans 15 amino acids. CDR3 loop: CASGLWGQGNTEAFF. The CDR3 nucleotides read TGTGCCAGCGGACTTTGGGGACAGGGAAACACTGAAGCTTTCTTT.

This clonotype has a count of ten or more. Written as DNA, the CDR3 is TGTGCCAGCAGCCACTGGGGGGGCAGGGGGCGCCAAGAGACCCAGTACTTC. It encodes CASSHWGGRGRQETQYF. The chain joins TRBV11-2 to TRBJ2-5; D possibly corresponds to TRBD1 (8 bases). Per germline, CDR1 SGHAT and CDR2 FQNNGV. V gave up 5 bases and J gave up 1 base, with 20 bases separating them. The CDR3 runs to 17 residues.

This clonotype rates as medium-sized. The chain links TRBV27 to TRBJ2-1, with D unclear. V lost 5 bases and J 3 bases, leaving 11 bases between the germline ends. Germline CDR1 and CDR2: MNHEY and SMNVEV (reference sequence). The CDR3 extends over 14 amino acids. For the CDR3, the DNA is TGTGCCAGCAGTCGGTCCTTAGGCTACAATGAGCAGTTCTTC. Protein sequence: CASSRSLGYNEQFF.

V gene TRBV5-1 combines with J gene TRBJ2-7; D is perhaps TRBD2 (6 bases). The CDR3 totals 14 residues. V lost 0 bases to trimming and J lost 5 bases, with 12 bases between them. Germline assignment: CDR1 SGHRS and CDR2 YFSETQ. CDR3 bases: TGCGCCAGCAGCTTGGACCTAGCGCGCGACGAGCAGTACTTC. It translates to CASSLDLARDEQYF. Supplemented by reference TRBV5-1 and TRBJ2-7, the full variable domain reads KAGVTQTPRYLIKTRGQQVTLSCSPISGHRSVSWYQQTPGQGLQFLFEYFSETQRNKGNFPGRFSGRQFSNSRSEMNVSTLELGDSALYLCASSLDLARDEQYFGPGTRLTVT.

The sample holds many counts of this clonotype. This chain joins TRBV7-9 and TRBJ2-5; D is unresolved. Germline V gene sequence: CDR1 SEHNR, CDR2 FQNEAQ (reference sequence). V gave up 2 bases and J gave up 2 bases, with 9 bases separating them. This CDR3 is built from 14 residues. CDR3 sequence (DNA): TGTGCCAGCAGCTTACAAATACCACAAGAGACCCAGTACTTC. Translated: CASSLQIPQETQYF.

The count of this clonotype is one. The junction does not match germline at one end; this may be a read error. This sequence joins TRBV4-1 and TRBJ2-2; TRBD2 is a possible D gene (6 bases). CDR3 size: 16 residues. Germline CDR1 is MGHRA and CDR2 is YSYEKL. CDR3 nucleotides: TGCGCCAGCAGCCAAGTAGCGGAGCAGCCCACCGGGGAGCTGCTTTTT. This sequence encodes CASSQVAEQPTGELLF.

This clonotype appeared many times. The junction departs from the called germline gene at one end, perhaps through a read error. The gene calls are TRBV19 and TRBJ1-1; D is unclear. The CDR3 loop spans 14 amino acids. CDR1 LNHDA and CDR2 SQIVND come from the germline V gene (reference sequence). CDR3 region: CASKPRTGGTEAFF. Here the CDR3 DNA reads TGTGCAAGTAAACCCCGGACGGGAGGCACTGAAGCTTTCTTT.

This clonotype ranks as medium-sized. The V call is TRBV4-1, the J call TRBJ2-7; 10 positions agree with TRBD1. Looked up from germline, CDR1 is MGHRA and CDR2 is YSYEKL. This CDR3 comprises 14 residues. With 4 bases clipped from V and 5 bases from J, the junction kept 5 bases outside the gene matches. The DNA for the CDR3 is TGCGCCAGCAGCCGCCTTGGGACAGGGGACGAGCAGTACTTC. Translation gives CASSRLGTGDEQYF.

This clonotype was counted at least ten times. The gene calls are TRBV12-3 or TRBV12-4 and TRBJ2-3, with D possibly TRBD2 on 5 matching bases. V lost 6 bases, J lost 8 bases, and 12 bases lay in between. The CDR3 is 12 amino acids. CDR3 region: CASSSGLGTQYF. CDR3 in DNA: TGTGCCAGCAGCTCCGGACTTGGTACGCAGTATTTT.

On this clonotype: This may arise from a read error, as a much more abundant clone is one base away. The chain uses TRBV12-3 or TRBV12-4 and TRBJ1-1; D possibly corresponds to TRBD1 (5 bases). The CDR3 length is 11 residues. V was shortened by 3 bases and J by 8 bases, with 7 bases between the two germline ends. The CDR3 DNA reads as TGTGCCAGCAGTTTGGGGGGGGAAGCTTTCTTT. Protein product: CASSLGGEAFF.

In this sample, this clonotype is medium-sized. One end of the junction varies from germline; a read error may be responsible. V gene TRBV7-2 combines with J gene TRBJ2-7, with 8 bases matching TRBD2. CDR3 size: 14 residues. Germline V gives CDR1 SGHTA, CDR2 FQGNSA. CDR3 coding DNA: TGTGCCAGCAGCCTAGCGGGCCCGGGGTACGAGCAGTACTTC. Protein sequence: CASSLAGPGYEQYF.

This clonotype was observed a single time. This chain uses TRBV27 with TRBJ2-1, with TRBD2 identical over 7 bases. The CDR3 is made up of 16 amino acids. V gave up 6 bases and J gave up 1 base; unmatched junction bases: 9. Germline CDR1 is MNHEY and CDR2 is SMNVEV (reference sequence). The CDR3 DNA sequence: TGTGCCAGCAGGATCTTTAGCGGGCCGTCCTACAATGAGCAGTTCTTC. It encodes CASRIFSGPSYNEQFF.

The V call is TRBV29-1, the J call TRBJ2-1; 8 bases are shared with TRBD2. Germline CDR1 SQVTM, CDR2 ANQGSEA. The CDR3 runs 14 residues. Trimming cost V 6 bases and J 1 base; bases outside gene matches: 5. DNA of the CDR3: TGCAGCGTCGAAAAGCGGGAGTCCTACAATGAGCAGTTCTTC. Translating it yields CSVEKRESYNEQFF.